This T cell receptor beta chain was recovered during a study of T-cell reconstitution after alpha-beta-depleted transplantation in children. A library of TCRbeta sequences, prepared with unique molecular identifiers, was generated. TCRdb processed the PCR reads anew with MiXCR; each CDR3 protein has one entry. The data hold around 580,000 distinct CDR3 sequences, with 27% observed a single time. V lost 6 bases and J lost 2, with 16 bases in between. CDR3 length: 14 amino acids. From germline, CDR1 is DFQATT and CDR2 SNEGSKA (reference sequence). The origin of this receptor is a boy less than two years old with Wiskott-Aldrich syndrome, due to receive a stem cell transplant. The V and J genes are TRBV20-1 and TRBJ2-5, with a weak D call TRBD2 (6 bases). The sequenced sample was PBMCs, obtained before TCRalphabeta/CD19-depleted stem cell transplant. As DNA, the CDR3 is TGCAGTGCCTCTAGCGACGATCGGCAAGAGACCCAGTACTTC. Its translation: CSASSDDRQETQYF.